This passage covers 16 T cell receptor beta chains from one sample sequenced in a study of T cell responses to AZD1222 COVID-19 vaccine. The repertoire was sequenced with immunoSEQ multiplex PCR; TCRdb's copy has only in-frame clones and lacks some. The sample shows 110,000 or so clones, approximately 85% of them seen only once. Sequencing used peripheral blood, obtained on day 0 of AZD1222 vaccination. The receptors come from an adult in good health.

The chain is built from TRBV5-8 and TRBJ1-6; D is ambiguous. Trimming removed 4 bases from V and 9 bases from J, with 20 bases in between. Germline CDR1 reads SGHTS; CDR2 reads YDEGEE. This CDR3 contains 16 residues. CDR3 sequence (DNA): TGTGCCAGCAGCCCCTCAAACGGACGGCGGGGTTCACCCCTCCACTTT. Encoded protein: CASSPSNGRRGSPLHF.

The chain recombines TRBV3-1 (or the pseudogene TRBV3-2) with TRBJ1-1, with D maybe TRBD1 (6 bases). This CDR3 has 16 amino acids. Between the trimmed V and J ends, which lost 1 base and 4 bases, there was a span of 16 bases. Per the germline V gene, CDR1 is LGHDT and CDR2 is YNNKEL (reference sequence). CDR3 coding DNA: TGTGCCAGCAGCCAAGGTCGGAGAGGGGGAGGCACTGAAGCTTTCTTT. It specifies CASSQGRRGGGTEAFF.

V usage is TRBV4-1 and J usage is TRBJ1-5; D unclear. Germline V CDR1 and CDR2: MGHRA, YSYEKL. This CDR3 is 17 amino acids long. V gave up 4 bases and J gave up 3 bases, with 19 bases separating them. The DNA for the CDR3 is TGCGCCAGCAGCCTCGGCGGAAGGTCAAGAGACAATCAGCCCCAGCATTTT. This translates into CASSLGGRSRDNQPQHF.

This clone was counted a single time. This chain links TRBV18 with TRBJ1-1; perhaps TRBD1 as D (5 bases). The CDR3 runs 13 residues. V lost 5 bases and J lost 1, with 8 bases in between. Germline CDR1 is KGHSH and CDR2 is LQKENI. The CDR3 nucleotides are TGTGCCAGCTCAATGGACAAGAACACTGAAGCTTTCTTT. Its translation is CASSMDKNTEAFF. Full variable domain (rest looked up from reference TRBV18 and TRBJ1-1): NAGVMQNPRHLVRRRGQEARLRCSPMKGHSHVYWYRQLPEEGLKFMVYLQKENIIDESGMPKERFSAEFPKEGPSILRIQQVVRGDSAAYFCASSMDKNTEAFFGQGTRLTVV.

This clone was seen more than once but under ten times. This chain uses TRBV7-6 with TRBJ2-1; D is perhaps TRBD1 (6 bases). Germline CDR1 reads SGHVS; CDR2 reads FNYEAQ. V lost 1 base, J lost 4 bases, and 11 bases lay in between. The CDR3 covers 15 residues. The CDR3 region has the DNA TGTGCCAGCAGCTTAGGACAGGACACTTACAATGAGCAGTTCTTC. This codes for CASSLGQDTYNEQFF.

CDR3 sequence (DNA): TGTGCCAGCAGCCTGCTACCCAGAGATTTTGAGCAGTACTTC. It translates to CASSLLPRDFEQYF. V is TRBV6-5 and J is TRBJ2-7; D is undetermined. CDR3 length equals 14 residues. Germline values: CDR1 MNHEY, CDR2 SVGAGI. Trimming stripped 6 bases from V and 7 bases from J, with 19 bases between.

CDR3 sequence (DNA): TGTGCCAGTAGTATAATGTTGGGTAATTCACCCCTCCACTTT. Its translation is CASSIMLGNSPLHF. The chain is built from TRBV19 and TRBJ1-6; unclear D gene. Germline-derived CDR1 and CDR2 are LNHDA and SQIVND (reference sequence). With 2 bases removed from V and 6 bases from J, the gap between germline ends came to 8 bases. The CDR3 extends over 14 amino acids.

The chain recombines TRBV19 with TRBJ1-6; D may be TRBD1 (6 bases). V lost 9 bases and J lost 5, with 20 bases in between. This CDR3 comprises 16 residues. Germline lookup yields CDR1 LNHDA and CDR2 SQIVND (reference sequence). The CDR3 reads CASQNHRVDNNSPLHF. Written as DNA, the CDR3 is TGTGCCAGCCAAAATCACAGGGTCGATAATAATTCACCCCTCCACTTT.

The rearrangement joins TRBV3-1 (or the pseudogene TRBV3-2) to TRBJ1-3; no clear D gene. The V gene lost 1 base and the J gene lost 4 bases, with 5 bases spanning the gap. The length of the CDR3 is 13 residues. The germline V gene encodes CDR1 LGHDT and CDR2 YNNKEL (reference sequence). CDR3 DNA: TGTGCCAGCAGCCAAGTTGGCGGAAACACCATATATTTT. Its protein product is CASSQVGGNTIYF.

The DNA of the CDR3 is TGTGCCAGCAGTACAGGGAATTCACCCCTCCACTTT. Translation: CASSTGNSPLHF. V is TRBV12-3 or TRBV12-4 and J is TRBJ1-6, with D perhaps matching TRBD1 (6 bases). This CDR3 spans 12 amino acids. V was clipped by 5 bases and J by 7 bases, with 6 bases between them.

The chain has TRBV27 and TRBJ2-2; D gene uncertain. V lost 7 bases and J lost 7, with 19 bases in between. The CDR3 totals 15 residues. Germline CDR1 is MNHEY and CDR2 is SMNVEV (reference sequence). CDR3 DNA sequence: TGTGCCAGCACCCCCCTGGGATTTCAAGGCGGGGAGCTGTTTTTT. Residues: CASTPLGFQGGELFF.

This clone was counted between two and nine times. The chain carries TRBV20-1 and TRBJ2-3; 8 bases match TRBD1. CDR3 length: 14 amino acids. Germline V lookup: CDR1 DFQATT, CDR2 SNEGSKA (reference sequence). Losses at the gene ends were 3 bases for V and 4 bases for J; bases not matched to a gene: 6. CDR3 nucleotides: TGCAGTGCTAGTAGTCAGGGGGCGGCAGATACGCAGTATTTT. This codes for CSASSQGAADTQYF.

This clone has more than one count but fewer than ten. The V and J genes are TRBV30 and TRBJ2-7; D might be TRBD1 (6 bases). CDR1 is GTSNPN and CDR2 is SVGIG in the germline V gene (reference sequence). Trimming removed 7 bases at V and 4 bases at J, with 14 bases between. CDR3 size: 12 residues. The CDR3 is CASSRGTYEQYF. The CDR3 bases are TGTGCCTCGAGCAGGGGAACTTACGAGCAGTACTTC. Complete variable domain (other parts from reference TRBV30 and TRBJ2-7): SQTIHQWPATLVQPVGSPLSLECTVEGTSNPNLYWYRQAAGRGLQLLFYSVGIGQISSEVPQNLSASRPQDRQFILSSKKLLLSDSGFYLCASSRGTYEQYFGPGTRLTVT.

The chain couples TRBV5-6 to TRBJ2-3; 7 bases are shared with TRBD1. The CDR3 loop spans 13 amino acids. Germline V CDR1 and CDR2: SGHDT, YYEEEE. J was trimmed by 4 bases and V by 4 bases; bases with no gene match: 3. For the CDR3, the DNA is TGTGCCAGCAGCGCGACAGGGCCAGATACGCAGTATTTT. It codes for CASSATGPDTQYF.

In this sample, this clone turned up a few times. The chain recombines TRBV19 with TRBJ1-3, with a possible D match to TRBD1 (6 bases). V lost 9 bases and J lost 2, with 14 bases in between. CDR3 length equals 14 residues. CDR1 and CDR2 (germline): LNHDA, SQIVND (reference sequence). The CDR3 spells CASHQPGAGNTIYF. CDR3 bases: TGTGCCAGCCATCAGCCAGGGGCTGGAAACACCATATATTTT.

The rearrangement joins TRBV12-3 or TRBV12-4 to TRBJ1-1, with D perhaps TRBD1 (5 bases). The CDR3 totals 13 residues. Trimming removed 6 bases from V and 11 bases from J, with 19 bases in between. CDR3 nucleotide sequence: TGTGCCAGCAGCCCCATGAGTCAGGGCCGGGCTTTCTTT. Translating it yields CASSPMSQGRAFF.